The 26 T cell receptor beta chains below were found in one sample sequenced in a study of shared clonotypes between healthy human individuals. Here immunoSEQ multiplex PCR was the method, and the copy in TCRdb shows in-frame clones only, minus some. The sample gives a few million clones, about 92% of which show up once; about 0.37% is in the top ten. Sequencing was carried out using naive CD4+ T cells from PBMCs. The subset here: CD45RA+ positively selected. These receptor sequences come from a man between 18 and 35 years old in good health. Some clones in this sample may be carry-over from other donors' samples.

This chain joins TRBV6-1 and TRBJ2-2, with D unclear. Trimming stripped 6 bases from V and 1 base from J, with 6 bases between. CDR3 size: 13 residues. The V gene's germline CDR1 is MNHNS and CDR2 SASEGT. The CDR3: CASSRQNTGELFF. The DNA of the CDR3 is TGTGCCAGCAGCCGACAGAACACCGGGGAGCTGTTTTTT.

The chain combines TRBV28 with TRBJ1-5; TRBD1 agrees at 9 bases. V lost 2 bases to trimming and J lost 3 bases; unmatched junction nucleotides: 2. The germline V gene has CDR1 MDHEN and CDR2 SYDVKM. The CDR3 length is 15 residues. The CDR3 DNA reads as TGTGCCAGCAGTTTAAGGGACAGGGTCAATCAGCCCCAGCATTTT. It yields the protein CASSLRDRVNQPQHF.

The V gene is TRBV30, the J gene TRBJ2-6; D gene unclear. Trimming took 4 bases from V and 2 from J, leaving 9 bases between them. Germline loops: CDR1 GTSNPN, CDR2 SVGIG (reference sequence). This CDR3 has 14 amino acids. CDR3 region: CAWKASAGANVLTF. The DNA of the CDR3 is TGTGCCTGGAAGGCATCGGCTGGGGCCAACGTCCTGACTTTC.

The V call is TRBV25-1, the J call TRBJ2-5, with a tentative D call TRBD1 (5 bases). The V and J ends lost 6 bases and 0 bases respectively, with 14 bases between them. This CDR3 has 15 residues. The germline V gene has CDR1 MGHDK and CDR2 SYGVNS. The CDR3 DNA is TGTGCCAGCAGCCGTGGGGCAGGGAACCAAGAGACCCAGTACTTC. Its protein is CASSRGAGNQETQYF.

J is TRBJ2-3 and V is TRBV6-5, with TRBD2 as a possible D gene (5 bases). Per the germline V gene, CDR1 is MNHEY and CDR2 is SVGAGI. Trimming stripped 5 bases from V and 1 base from J, with 13 bases between. This CDR3 is built from 15 residues. The CDR3 nucleotides read TGTGCCAGCAGTCGCTACAGCGGAGGCACAGATACGCAGTATTTT. Translated, it gives CASSRYSGGTDTQYF.

This rearrangement joins TRBV5-6 to TRBJ1-2, with D perhaps matching TRBD1 (5 bases). Germline V gene lookup returns CDR1 SGHDT and CDR2 YYEEEE. The CDR3 has 13 residues. V was clipped by 3 bases and J by 4 bases, with 10 bases between them. CDR3 amino acids: CASSSGGVYGYTF. CDR3 bases: TGTGCCAGCAGCTCTGGGGGTGTCTATGGCTACACCTTC.

The genes are TRBV28 and TRBJ2-2; no definite D call. Germline CDR1 is MDHEN and CDR2 is SYDVKM. The CDR3 is made up of 15 amino acids. Trimming took off 5 bases at V and 0 bases at J, with 10 bases between the two ends. In DNA form, the CDR3 reads TGTGCCAGCAGTCTGATAGGAACGAACACCGGGGAGCTGTTTTTT. Translating it yields CASSLIGTNTGELFF.

This clone was observed once. J is TRBJ1-1 and V is TRBV5-1; TRBD1 might be the D (5 bases). Trimming shortened V by 5 bases and J by 0 bases, and 14 bases separated the two germline ends. This CDR3 has 15 residues. In germline, CDR1 is SGHRS, CDR2 YFSETQ. CDR3 loop: CASSLPGRMNTEAFF. CDR3 DNA: TGCGCCAGCAGTCTCCCGGGACGCATGAACACTGAAGCTTTCTTT.

The V and J genes are TRBV6-6 and TRBJ1-5; maybe TRBD1 (6 bases). Germline V gene data show CDR1 as MNHNY and CDR2 as SVGAGI (reference sequence). Trimming stripped 7 bases from V and 2 bases from J, with 15 bases between. The CDR3 totals 15 residues. The chain's CDR3 is CASKGGLAGNQPQHF. CDR3 in DNA: TGTGCCAGCAAAGGGGGTCTGGCGGGCAATCAGCCCCAGCATTTT.

V and J are TRBV27 and TRBJ1-5; D remains ambiguous. The CDR3 covers 10 residues. Germline V gives CDR1 MNHEY, CDR2 SMNVEV (reference sequence). V was trimmed by 7 bases and J by 5 bases, leaving 3 bases between them. This CDR3 reads CASTHQPQHF. In DNA, the CDR3 is TGTGCCAGCACGCATCAGCCCCAGCATTTT.

The CDR3: CASSLGGQVLGELFF. CDR3 nucleotide sequence: TGTGCCAGCAGCTTAGGGGGACAGGTCCTAGGGGAGCTGTTTTTT. V usage is TRBV7-2 and J usage is TRBJ2-2, with TRBD1 matching 8 bases. The V gene end was trimmed by 1 base and the J gene end by 8 bases; junction bases not matched to a gene: 6. CDR1 and CDR2 (germline): SGHTA, FQGNSA. CDR3 length: 15 amino acids.

The chain is built from TRBV5-4 and TRBJ1-2, with D maybe TRBD1 (5 bases). The V end lost 2 bases, the J end lost 2 bases, and 10 bases lay between the germline ends. Germline CDR1 SGHNT, CDR2 YYREEE (reference sequence). CDR3 length: 14 amino acids. In nucleotides, the CDR3 is TGTGCCAGCAGCTTTGTCCGGGGGAACTATGGCTACACCTTC. As protein: CASSFVRGNYGYTF.

The chain recombines TRBV27 with TRBJ1-5, with D unclear. Germline lookup yields CDR1 MNHEY and CDR2 SMNVEV (reference sequence). The CDR3 is 15 residues long. V shed 6 bases and J shed 4 bases, with 16 bases lying between them. CDR3 sequence: CASSTIRLPNQPQHF. CDR3 coding DNA: TGTGCCAGCAGCACAATCAGACTTCCTAATCAGCCCCAGCATTTT.

The chain carries TRBV19 and TRBJ2-4; D unclear. CDR3 size: 13 residues. The germline V gene encodes CDR1 LNHDA and CDR2 SQIVND (reference sequence). Trimming took 4 bases from V and 11 from J, leaving 15 bases between them. CDR3 in amino acids: CASSNDVPKVQYF. The CDR3 nucleotides are TGTGCCAGTAGTAACGACGTTCCAAAAGTTCAGTACTTC.

The gene calls are TRBV18 and TRBJ2-7; 7 positions agree with TRBD2. V lost 2 bases and J lost 9; bases outside the gene matches: 25. CDR3 length: 19 amino acids. CDR1 KGHSH and CDR2 LQKENI come from the germline V gene. CDR3 nucleotide sequence: TGTGCCAGCTCACCAAACCGGGGCGGGAGCCGTGAGATGGTTTCGGGGCAGTACTTC. This translates into CASSPNRGGSREMVSGQYF. Variable domain in full (rest from reference TRBV18 and TRBJ2-7): NAGVMQNPRHLVRRRGQEARLRCSPMKGHSHVYWYRQLPEEGLKFMVYLQKENIIDESGMPKERFSAEFPKEGPSILRIQQVVRGDSAAYFCASSPNRGGSREMVSGQYFGPGTRLTVT.

V is TRBV10-3 and J is TRBJ2-5; the D is unclear. The CDR3 length is 13 residues. Germline V CDR1 and CDR2: ENHRY, SYGVKD. Trimming removed 1 base from V and 2 bases from J, with 5 bases in between. CDR3: CAISEFLQETQYF. In nucleotides, the CDR3 is TGTGCCATCAGTGAGTTCCTACAAGAGACCCAGTACTTC.

On this clone itself: Other DNA sequences in the sample encode the same CDR3. The chain joins TRBV9 to TRBJ2-3; 10 bases map to TRBD2. The CDR3 spans 16 residues. CDR1 is SGDLS, CDR2 YYNGEE, per germline. The J segment lost 1 base and the V segment lost 2 bases, leaving 4 bases of the junction unmatched. The chain's CDR3 is CASSVVLAGGTDTQYF. As DNA, the CDR3 is TGTGCCAGCAGCGTTGTGCTAGCGGGGGGCACAGATACGCAGTATTTT.

This chain connects TRBV14 to TRBJ2-1; unclear D gene. With 0 bases removed from V and 11 bases from J, the gap between germline ends came to 14 bases. The CDR3 has 14 residues. Germline V gene lookup returns CDR1 SGHDN and CDR2 FVKESK. CDR3 amino acids: CASSQDGSQRQQFF. Written as DNA, the CDR3 is TGTGCCAGCAGCCAAGATGGGTCTCAGCGACAGCAGTTCTTC. The whole variable domain, remainder taken from reference TRBV14 and TRBJ2-1, is EAGVTQFPSHSVIEKGQTVTLRCDPISGHDNLYWYRRVMGKEIKFLLHFVKESKQDESGMPNNRFLAERTGGTYSTLKVQPAELEDSGVYFCASSQDGSQRQQFFGPGTRLTVL.

Concerning this clone itself: This sample also contains other DNA sequences that code for the same CDR3. This chain joins TRBV7-2 and TRBJ2-1, with D perhaps TRBD2 (6 bases). The CDR3 spans 15 residues. V lost 0 bases, J lost 4 bases, and 10 bases lay in between. Germline V CDR1 and CDR2: SGHTA, FQGNSA. CDR3 in amino acids: CASSLAAGGYNEQFF. The CDR3 bases are TGTGCCAGCAGCTTAGCGGCCGGGGGTTACAATGAGCAGTTCTTC.

The V call is TRBV5-4, the J call TRBJ2-5, with D possibly being TRBD2 (6 bases). CDR1 is SGHNT, CDR2 YYREEE, per germline (reference sequence). This CDR3 comprises 16 residues. Trimming cost V 4 bases and J 5 bases, with 21 bases left between them. Written as DNA, the CDR3 is TGTGCCAGCAGCGTCTCCGGGACTCGCGAATGGGAGACCCAGTACTTC. Translated, it gives CASSVSGTREWETQYF.

The rearrangement links TRBV7-2 to TRBJ2-1; D remains ambiguous. CDR3 length equals 16 residues. Germline V lookup: CDR1 SGHTA, CDR2 FQGNSA. The V end was cut by 5 bases, the J end by 5 bases, with 19 bases between. This CDR3 reads CASSRRGALVDNEQFF. CDR3 in DNA: TGTGCCAGCAGCCGCCGTGGTGCCCTGGTTGACAATGAGCAGTTCTTC.

This clone was picked up one time. The rearrangement joins TRBV7-3 to TRBJ1-2; 7 bases match TRBD1. V was clipped by 5 bases and J by 8 bases; unmatched bases: 17. Per germline, CDR1 SGHTA and CDR2 FQGTGA. The CDR3 covers 16 residues. The CDR3 nucleotides are TGTGCCAGCAGCCGAACAGGGGCGAGGGTGATCGACGGCTACACCTTC. Translation gives CASSRTGARVIDGYTF.

V is TRBV6-6 and J is TRBJ2-3; 7 nucleotides match TRBD2. The CDR3 is 16 residues long. V lost 5 bases to trimming and J lost 0 bases; unmatched junction nucleotides: 8. CDR1 is MNHNY, CDR2 SVGAGI, per germline (reference sequence). The CDR3: CASSQRSGPSTDTQYF. CDR3 bases: TGTGCCAGCAGTCAACGTAGCGGGCCTAGCACAGATACGCAGTATTTT.

A note on this clone: In the same sample, other DNA sequences code for this CDR3. The chain links TRBV6-1 to TRBJ2-1; D not resolved. There are 12 residues in the CDR3. Looked up from germline, CDR1 is MNHNS and CDR2 is SASEGT. V was clipped by 0 bases and J by 10 bases, with 7 bases between them. The CDR3 loop reads CASSEALGEQFF. CDR3 in DNA: TGTGCCAGCAGTGAAGCGCTCGGGGAGCAGTTCTTC.

The chain links TRBV28 to TRBJ2-7; D gene uncertain. In germline, CDR1 is MDHEN, CDR2 SYDVKM. The germline V and J ends were trimmed by 5 bases and 0 bases, with 17 bases remaining between them. There are 16 residues in the CDR3. The CDR3 DNA follows: TGTGCCAGCAGTCCAATGTGGGCAGGAAGCTCCTACGAGCAGTACTTC. This gives the protein CASSPMWAGSSYEQYF.

The chain carries TRBV9 and TRBJ1-1, with a weak D call TRBD1 (6 bases). The V end lost 3 bases, the J end lost 1 base, and 10 bases lay between the germline ends. The germline V gene encodes CDR1 SGDLS and CDR2 YYNGEE. The CDR3 consists of 14 residues. CDR3 in DNA: TGTGCCAGCAGCGGGGACAAAACGAACACTGAAGCTTTCTTT. It yields the protein CASSGDKTNTEAFF.